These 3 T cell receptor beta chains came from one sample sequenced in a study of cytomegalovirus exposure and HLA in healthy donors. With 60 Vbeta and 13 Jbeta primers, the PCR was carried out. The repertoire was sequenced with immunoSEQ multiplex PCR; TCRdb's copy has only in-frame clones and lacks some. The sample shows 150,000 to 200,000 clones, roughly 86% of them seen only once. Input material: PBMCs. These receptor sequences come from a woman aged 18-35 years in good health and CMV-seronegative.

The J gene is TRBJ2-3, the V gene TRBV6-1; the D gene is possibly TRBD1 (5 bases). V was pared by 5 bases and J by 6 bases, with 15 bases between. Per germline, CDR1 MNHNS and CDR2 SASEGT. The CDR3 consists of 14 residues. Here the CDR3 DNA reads TGTGCCAGCAGTTCCTCGACAGTGTCCGATACGCAGTATTTT. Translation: CASSSSTVSDTQYF.

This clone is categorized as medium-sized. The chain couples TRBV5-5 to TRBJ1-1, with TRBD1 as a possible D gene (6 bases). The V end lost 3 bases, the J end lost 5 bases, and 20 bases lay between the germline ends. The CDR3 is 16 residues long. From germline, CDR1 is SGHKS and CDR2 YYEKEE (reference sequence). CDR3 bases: TGTGCCAGCAGCTCTGCCCTACAGGGCAGAGAGACTGAAGCTTTCTTT. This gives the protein CASSSALQGRETEAFF.

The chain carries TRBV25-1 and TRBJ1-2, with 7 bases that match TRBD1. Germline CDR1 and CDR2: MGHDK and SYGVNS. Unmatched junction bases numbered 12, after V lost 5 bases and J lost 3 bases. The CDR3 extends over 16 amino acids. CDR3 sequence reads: CASSPNPGQRDYGYTF. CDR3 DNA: TGTGCCAGCAGTCCTAATCCGGGACAGAGAGACTATGGCTACACCTTC.